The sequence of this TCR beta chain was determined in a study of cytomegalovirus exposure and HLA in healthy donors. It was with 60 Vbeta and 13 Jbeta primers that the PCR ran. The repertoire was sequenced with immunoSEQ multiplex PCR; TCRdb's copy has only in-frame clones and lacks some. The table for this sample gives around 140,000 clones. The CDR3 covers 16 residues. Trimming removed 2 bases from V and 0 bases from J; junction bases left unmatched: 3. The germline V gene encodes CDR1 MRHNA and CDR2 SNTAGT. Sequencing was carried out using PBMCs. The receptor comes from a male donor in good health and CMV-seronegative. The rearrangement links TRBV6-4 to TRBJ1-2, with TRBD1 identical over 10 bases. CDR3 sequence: CASSDTDRGPNYGYTF. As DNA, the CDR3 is TGTGCCAGCAGTGACACAGACAGGGGGCCTAACTATGGCTACACCTTC.